This TCR beta chain was profiled in a study of blood T cell repertoires in COVID-19. Overall study context: T cells, B-cell-depleted T cells, or PBMCs supplied cDNA or gDNA.

The assay was immunoSEQ multiplex PCR, and TCRdb's table has in-frame clones only and misses some. The sample has nearly 80,000 clones; over 80% are singletons. The germline V and J ends were trimmed by 1 base and 3 bases, with 13 bases remaining between them. The CDR3 totals 14 residues. Germline V gene lookup returns CDR1 GTSNPN and CDR2 SVGIG (reference sequence). Sequencing was done on a sample of peripheral blood. This clonotype originated in a man between 60 and 75 years old with active or convalescent COVID-19. The rearrangement uses TRBV30 and TRBJ2-7; TRBD2 is a possible D gene (5 bases). CDR3 bases: TGTGCCTGGAGTGGTAATTCGGGGTTCTACGAGCAGTACTTC. Encoded protein: CAWSGNSGFYEQYF.